This T cell receptor beta chain was recovered during a study of cytomegalovirus exposure and HLA in healthy donors. This CDR3 region has 14 residues. The ends were cut back, 5 bases at V and 1 base at J, with 9 bases in the middle. Germline V gene data show CDR1 as LNHDA and CDR2 as SQIVND (reference sequence). Primers: 60 Vbeta forward and 13 Jbeta reverse. Profiling relied on immunoSEQ multiplex PCR, and the TCRdb table lists in-frame clones only, not all of them. The table has 200,000 to 250,000 clones, about 74% seen once; the top ten hold about 16%. The count of this clone is one. Sequenced input: PBMCs. The chain joins TRBV19 to TRBJ1-5, with D perhaps matching TRBD1 (6 bases). The origin of this receptor is a man aged 35 to 55 in good health and CMV-seronegative. CDR3: CASSVTGSNQPQHF. CDR3 sequence (DNA): TGTGCCAGTAGTGTGACAGGAAGCAATCAGCCCCAGCATTTT. Filled out from reference TRBV19 and TRBJ1-5, the complete variable domain reads DGGITQSPKYLFRKEGQNVTLSCEQNLNHDAMYWYRQDPGQGLRLIYYSQIVNDFQKGDIAEGYSVSREKKESFPLTVTSAQKNPTAFYLCASSVTGSNQPQHFGDGTRLSIL.